A single sample is the source of the 13 T cell receptor beta chains below, sequenced in a study of shared clonotypes between healthy human individuals. Generated by immunoSEQ multiplex PCR, the TCRdb table keeps only in-frame clones and is missing some. The table has around 700,000 clones, roughly 70% seen once. The sample comprised memory CD4+ T cells sorted from blood. Subset here: CD45RA-negative fraction. These receptor sequences come from a woman aged 30 to 39 in good health.

The rearrangement links TRBV18 to TRBJ1-4, with a tentative D call TRBD1 (5 bases). The CDR3 consists of 15 residues. The V gene's germline CDR1 is KGHSH and CDR2 LQKENI. Trimming took 0 bases from V and 2 from J, leaving 7 bases between them. CDR3 loop: CASSPPGETNEKLFF. In DNA, the CDR3 is TGTGCCAGCTCACCACCGGGGGAGACTAATGAAAAACTGTTTTTT.

The J gene is TRBJ1-1, the V gene TRBV7-2; D remains ambiguous. Looked up from germline, CDR1 is SGHTA and CDR2 is FQGNSA. The CDR3 spans 13 residues. The V end was cut by 2 bases, the J end by 3 bases, with 7 bases between. CDR3 coding DNA: TGTGCCAGCAGCTTAAAGCCTGACACTGAAGCTTTCTTT. It codes for CASSLKPDTEAFF. The entire variable domain, with the rest obtained from reference TRBV7-2 and TRBJ1-1, is as follows: GAGVSQSPSNKVTEKGKDVELRCDPISGHTALYWYRQSLGQGLEFLIYFQGNSAPDKSGLPSDRFSAERTGGSVSTLTIQRTQQEDSAVYLCASSLKPDTEAFFGQGTRLTVV.

This clone was seen a handful of times. This chain connects TRBV7-6 to TRBJ2-5; D possibly uses TRBD1 or TRBD2 (6 bases each). Per germline, CDR1 SGHVS and CDR2 FNYEAQ. There are 17 residues in the CDR3. The V and J ends lost 1 base and 5 bases respectively, with 20 bases between them. CDR3 nucleotides: TGTGCCAGCAGCTTAGGGTTTTTGACAGGCAGCGGGGAGACCCAGTACTTC. It yields the protein CASSLGFLTGSGETQYF.

With regard to this clone: The sample carries other DNA sequences with the same CDR3. V usage is TRBV5-1 and J usage is TRBJ2-1, with D possibly TRBD1 on 6 matching bases. Trimming pared 4 bases from V and 4 bases from J, leaving 12 bases between. The CDR3 is 14 amino acids. CDR1 and CDR2 from the germline V gene are SGHRS and YFSETQ. CDR3 in amino acids: CASSPGTLYNEQFF. CDR3 coding DNA: TGCGCCAGCAGCCCCGGGACACTATACAATGAGCAGTTCTTC.

This clone has only a few counts. V gene TRBV4-2 combines with J gene TRBJ1-2; D possibly corresponds to TRBD1 (6 bases). The CDR3 spans 15 residues. The germline V and J ends were trimmed by 0 bases and 4 bases, with 12 bases remaining between them. The germline CDR1 and CDR2 sequences are LGHNA and YNFKEQ. CDR3 DNA sequence: TGTGCCAGCAGCCAAGAAGGGGGTGTCCGCTATGGCTACACCTTC. Its translation is CASSQEGGVRYGYTF.

V gene TRBV30 combines with J gene TRBJ1-5; D gene uncertain. Germline lookup yields CDR1 GTSNPN and CDR2 SVGIG (reference sequence). The V and J ends lost 2 bases and 1 base respectively, with 12 bases between them. The CDR3 contains 15 residues. The CDR3 DNA is TGTGCCTGGAGTCGATCTCTGGGAAGCAATCAGCCCCAGCATTTT. Encoded protein: CAWSRSLGSNQPQHF.

The CDR3 DNA reads as TGCGCCAGCAGCTTGGAGGGTTTCGGTGTCATGAATGAAAAACTGTTTTTT. It translates to CASSLEGFGVMNEKLFF. This sequence joins TRBV5-1 and TRBJ1-4; D is unresolved. Per germline, CDR1 SGHRS and CDR2 YFSETQ. Between the trimmed V and J ends, which lost 0 bases and 5 bases, there was a span of 17 bases. The CDR3 sequence is 17 residues long. Full variable domain (outside the CDR3, taken from reference TRBV5-1 and TRBJ1-4): KAGVTQTPRYLIKTRGQQVTLSCSPISGHRSVSWYQQTPGQGLQFLFEYFSETQRNKGNFPGRFSGRQFSNSRSEMNVSTLELGDSALYLCASSLEGFGVMNEKLFFGSGTQLSVL.

The gene calls are TRBV10-3 and TRBJ1-5; TRBD1 might be the D (6 bases). The germline gives CDR1 ENHRY, CDR2 SYGVKD. The CDR3 consists of 13 residues. Trimming took off 11 bases at V and 0 bases at J, with 11 bases between the two ends. CDR3: CAARQDSNQPQHF. CDR3 bases: TGTGCCGCCAGACAGGATAGCAATCAGCCCCAGCATTTT.

The chain joins TRBV19 to TRBJ2-1; the match to TRBD1 covers 7 bases. CDR1 is LNHDA, CDR2 SQIVND, per germline (reference sequence). The V and J ends lost 6 bases and 2 bases, in that order; junction bases with no gene match: 4. The CDR3 has 14 residues. DNA of the CDR3: TGTGCCAGTAGGCCGGGACAGCCCTACAATGAGCAGTTCTTC. This gives the protein CASRPGQPYNEQFF.

V usage is TRBV10-2 and J usage is TRBJ2-2; D call uncertain. This CDR3 spans 13 amino acids. The V and J ends lost 4 bases and 3 bases respectively, with 6 bases between them. From germline, CDR1 is WSHSY and CDR2 SAAADI. CDR3 sequence (DNA): TGCGCCAGCAGTGGCTGGGACACCGGGGAGCTGTTTTTT. Amino acids: CASSGWDTGELFF.

The chain combines TRBV7-9 with TRBJ1-4; 8 bases align to TRBD1. The CDR3 covers 14 residues. Trimming took 1 base from V and 6 from J; bases not matched to a gene: 1. Germline V lookup: CDR1 SEHNR, CDR2 FQNEAQ (reference sequence). The CDR3 sequence: CASSLGTGYEKLFF. The CDR3 DNA is TGTGCCAGCAGCTTAGGGACAGGGTATGAAAAACTGTTTTTT.

This clone was found a few times. This chain joins TRBV11-2 and TRBJ2-7, with D possibly matching TRBD2 (6 bases). Trimming removed 1 base at V and 2 bases at J, with 15 bases between. The CDR3 runs 16 residues. The germline CDR1 and CDR2 sequences are SGHAT and FQNNGV. Here the CDR3 DNA reads TGTGCCAGCAGCTTAGGGGATTCGGGAGCAGCCTACGAGCAGTACTTC. It specifies CASSLGDSGAAYEQYF.

This clone came up many times. The rearrangement joins TRBV7-2 to TRBJ2-3, with D possibly being TRBD2 (6 bases). V lost 5 bases and J lost 2, with 26 bases in between. CDR1 and CDR2 from the germline V gene are SGHTA and FQGNSA. The CDR3 is made up of 19 amino acids. The CDR3 loop reads CASSRKTTMVGGNTDTQYF. The CDR3 DNA reads TGTGCCAGCAGCCGAAAGACGACAATGGTCGGAGGGAACACAGATACGCAGTATTTT.